Listed here are 30 T cell receptor beta chains from one sample, sequenced in a study of blood T cell repertoires in COVID-19. Profiling relied on immunoSEQ multiplex PCR, and the TCRdb table lists in-frame clones only, not all of them. Among more than 300,000 clones listed, around 88% were seen once. Sequencing was performed on peripheral blood. Every receptor here comes from a woman between 25 and 40 years old with COVID-19, enrolled during active disease.

This chain connects TRBV4-3 to TRBJ2-3; 9 positions match TRBD1. Unmatched junction bases numbered 7, after V lost 2 bases and J lost 4 bases. The V gene's germline CDR1 is LGHNA and CDR2 YSLEER. The CDR3 totals 16 residues. CDR3 amino acids: CASSQLPGQGADTQYF. The DNA for the CDR3 is TGCGCCAGCAGCCAACTCCCGGGACAGGGAGCAGATACGCAGTATTTT.

The V call is TRBV9, the J call TRBJ2-2; D possibly corresponds to TRBD1 (6 bases). The CDR3 loop spans 18 amino acids. Germline lookup yields CDR1 SGDLS and CDR2 YYNGEE. Trimming shortened V by 3 bases and J by 5 bases, and 23 bases separated the two germline ends. Here the CDR3 reads CASSAVPADLGTTGELFF. For the CDR3, the DNA is TGTGCCAGCAGCGCGGTCCCGGCAGATCTGGGGACAACCGGGGAGCTGTTTTTT.

The gene calls are TRBV5-4 and TRBJ2-1; D gene unclear. Germline CDR1 reads SGHNT; CDR2 reads YYREEE (reference sequence). Trimming cost V 1 base and J 8 bases, with 13 bases left between them. The CDR3 spans 14 residues. In DNA form, the CDR3 reads TGTGCCAGCAGCTTGTCTTCCACTGTGGATGAGCAGTTCTTC. Translating it yields CASSLSSTVDEQFF.

The chain has TRBV4-1 and TRBJ2-3, with TRBD2 identical over 11 bases. Germline assignment: CDR1 MGHRA and CDR2 YSYEKL. The V and J ends lost 1 base and 6 bases, in that order; junction bases with no gene match: 6. The CDR3 consists of 16 residues. The CDR3 nucleotides read TGCGCCAGCAGCCAAGGTAGCGGGGGGGCCTTCGATACGCAGTATTTT. Translation gives CASSQGSGGAFDTQYF.

The chain is built from TRBV4-1 and TRBJ1-2; 9 bases map to TRBD1. Germline trimming cut 1 base from V and 1 base from J; bases unmatched to any gene: 7. Germline assignment: CDR1 MGHRA and CDR2 YSYEKL. The CDR3 loop spans 17 amino acids. CDR3 residues: CASSQGGGTGINYGYTF. DNA for the CDR3: TGCGCCAGCAGCCAAGGTGGAGGGACAGGGATTAACTATGGCTACACCTTC.

This clone was found a few times. The rearrangement joins TRBV7-9 to TRBJ2-5, with D possibly being TRBD2 (5 bases). V lost 4 bases and J 5 bases, leaving 14 bases between the germline ends. This CDR3 spans 14 amino acids. The V gene's germline CDR1 is SEHNR and CDR2 FQNEAQ (reference sequence). CDR3 protein: CASSSFVSGETQYF. CDR3 DNA: TGTGCCAGCAGCTCTTTCGTGTCGGGGGAGACCCAGTACTTC.

The rearrangement links TRBV6-6 to TRBJ2-1; TRBD2 aligns across 7 bases. CDR3 length: 16 residues. Per the germline V gene, CDR1 is MNHNY and CDR2 is SVGAGI (reference sequence). V gave up 6 bases and J gave up 5 bases; unmatched junction bases: 13. The CDR3 reads CASSLREGGPNNEQFF. The CDR3 DNA sequence: TGTGCCAGCAGCCTGAGGGAGGGAGGGCCTAACAATGAGCAGTTCTTC.

The DNA for the CDR3 is TGTGCCAGCAGCACCCAAGGACAGGGAACCTACAATGAGCAGTTCTTC. This gives the protein CASSTQGQGTYNEQFF. This sequence joins TRBV3-1 (or the pseudogene TRBV3-2) and TRBJ2-1; 8 bases map to TRBD1. Trimming took 5 bases from V and 2 from J; bases not matched to a gene: 8. The germline CDR1 and CDR2 sequences are LGHDT and YNNKEL (reference sequence). The CDR3 is 16 residues long.

A single count supports this clone. The chain recombines TRBV11-3 with TRBJ1-1; possible D gene TRBD1, 5 bases. V lost 5 bases to trimming and J lost 1 base, with 5 bases between them. Germline-derived CDR1 and CDR2 are SGHNT and YENEEA. This CDR3 contains 12 residues. The chain's CDR3 is CASSGANTEAFF. CDR3 nucleotide sequence: TGTGCCAGCAGCGGGGCGAACACTGAAGCTTTCTTT.

The chain carries TRBV28 and TRBJ1-5, with TRBD1 identical over 11 bases. Germline assignment: CDR1 MDHEN and CDR2 SYDVKM. The CDR3 spans 18 residues. Trimming took 9 bases from V and 1 from J; bases not matched to a gene: 14. In DNA form, the CDR3 reads TGTGCCAGAAAACACGGACAGGGGGCAAAGGAAAGCAATCAGCCCCAGCATTTT. Residues: CARKHGQGAKESNQPQHF.

The sample holds one count of this clone. V and J are TRBV15 and TRBJ2-3, with a possible D match to TRBD1 (5 bases). V was pared by 6 bases and J by 7 bases, with 11 bases between. Germline V gene lookup returns CDR1 LNHNV and CDR2 YYDKDF (reference sequence). This CDR3 comprises 12 residues. The CDR3 protein is CATSGRVNTQYF. The CDR3 bases are TGTGCCACCAGTGGCAGGGTAAATACGCAGTATTTT.

This clone was observed a single time. The chain uses TRBV5-4 and TRBJ2-5; TRBD2 agrees at 9 bases. Trimming at V came to 3 bases and at J to 4 bases, leaving 10 bases not matched to a gene. The CDR3 covers 16 residues. CDR1 and CDR2 (germline): SGHNT, YYREEE (reference sequence). CDR3 sequence (DNA): TGTGCCAGCAGCTCCGAGGGGGCGGGGGGGCGAGAGACCCAGTACTTC. This codes for CASSSEGAGGRETQYF.

The chain recombines TRBV6-2 or TRBV6-3 with TRBJ2-3; weak D call: TRBD2 (6 bases). V gave up 2 bases and J gave up 2 bases, with 17 bases separating them. The CDR3 contains 17 residues. Germline assignment: CDR1 MNHEY and CDR2 SVGEGT. CDR3 in DNA: TGTGCCAGCAGTTACGTCGGGGGATACGAAACCACAGATACGCAGTATTTT. It specifies CASSYVGGYETTDTQYF.

This clone has just a few counts. The chain recombines TRBV15 with TRBJ1-2, with D possibly matching TRBD1 (6 bases). The V and J ends lost 11 bases and 3 bases respectively, with 22 bases between them. CDR1 is LNHNV, CDR2 YYDKDF, per germline (reference sequence). This CDR3 is built from 15 residues. In DNA form, the CDR3 reads TGTGCCTCGAGCACCCCCGAACAGGGTGACTATGGCTACACCTTC. Its translation: CASSTPEQGDYGYTF.

The chain couples TRBV5-4 to TRBJ2-5, with 8 bases identical to TRBD1. The CDR3 spans 15 residues. The J segment lost 5 bases and the V segment lost 5 bases, leaving 11 bases of the junction unmatched. CDR1 and CDR2 from the germline V gene are SGHNT and YYREEE (reference sequence). For the CDR3, the DNA is TGTGCCAGCAGTACCAGGGGGCAGTCTTCCGAGACCCAGTACTTC. This codes for CASSTRGQSSETQYF.

The rearrangement joins TRBV2 to TRBJ1-6; possible D gene TRBD1, 6 bases. The V end was cut by 5 bases, the J end by 10 bases, with 18 bases between. Germline-derived CDR1 and CDR2 are SNHLY and FYNNEI. The CDR3 is 15 amino acids. CDR3 amino acids: CASSFSTGGNSPLHF. CDR3 nucleotides: TGTGCCAGCAGTTTTTCGACAGGAGGAAACTCACCCCTCCACTTT.

The rearrangement links TRBV25-1 to TRBJ1-4, with 10 bases identical to TRBD1. The junction had 2 bases not matched to a gene; V was cut back by 11 bases and J by 5 bases. This CDR3 is built from 12 residues. Germline loops: CDR1 MGHDK, CDR2 SYGVNS. CDR3 region: CAVGQGNEKLFF. The CDR3 DNA is TGTGCCGTGGGACAGGGGAATGAAAAACTGTTTTTT.

The J gene is TRBJ1-6, the V gene TRBV7-6, with D perhaps TRBD1 (6 bases). Germline-derived CDR1 and CDR2 are SGHVS and FNYEAQ. V lost 5 bases, J lost 7 bases, and 18 bases lay in between. The CDR3 runs 16 residues. The CDR3 reads CASSLKGVHMNSPLHF. CDR3 in DNA: TGTGCCAGCAGCCTAAAGGGGGTTCATATGAATTCACCCCTCCACTTT.

The chain combines TRBV18 with TRBJ2-7; the match to TRBD1 covers 8 bases. Unmatched junction bases numbered 10, after V lost 6 bases and J lost 3 bases. Germline V gene lookup returns CDR1 KGHSH and CDR2 LQKENI. The CDR3 covers 15 residues. The CDR3 here is CASSQGTGGGYEQYV. As DNA, the CDR3 is TGTGCCAGCTCCCAAGGGACAGGTGGGGGCTACGAGCAGTACGTC.

The gene calls are TRBV3-1 (or the pseudogene TRBV3-2) and TRBJ2-7; 8 bases fit TRBD1. The V and J ends lost 3 bases and 1 base, in that order; junction bases with no gene match: 8. Germline V gives CDR1 LGHDT, CDR2 YNNKEL (reference sequence). The CDR3 contains 16 residues. Here the CDR3 DNA reads TGTGCCAGCAGCCACAGCCCGGACAGGGTATCCTACGAGCAGTACGTC. This gives the protein CASSHSPDRVSYEQYV.

This rearrangement joins TRBV2 to TRBJ1-1, with no clear D. The length of the CDR3 is 13 residues. V dropped 4 bases and J dropped 5 bases, with 11 bases sitting between them. Germline V CDR1 and CDR2: SNHLY, FYNNEI. The CDR3 protein is CASSGRLGTEAFF. CDR3 DNA sequence: TGTGCCAGCAGTGGGAGACTTGGGACTGAAGCTTTCTTT. Full variable domain (missing parts from reference TRBV2 and TRBJ1-1): EPEVTQTPSHQVTQMGQEVILRCVPISNHLYFYWYRQILGQKVEFLVSFYNNEISEKSEIFDDQFSVERPDGSNFTLKIRSTKLEDSAMYFCASSGRLGTEAFFGQGTRLTVV.

The chain joins TRBV11-1 to TRBJ2-1, with TRBD2 identical over 8 bases. The CDR3 has 13 amino acids. The V gene end was trimmed by 6 bases and the J gene end by 15 bases; junction bases not matched to a gene: 13. CDR1 is SGHAT and CDR2 is FQDESV in the germline V gene (reference sequence). In DNA, the CDR3 is TGTGCCAGCAGTCCCCGGGGGGGGGTAGGTATGTTCTTC. It is translated as CASSPRGGVGMFF. Full variable domain (outside the CDR3, taken from reference TRBV11-1 and TRBJ2-1): EAEVAQSPRYKITEKSQAVAFWCDPISGHATLYWYRQILGQGPELLVQFQDESVVDDSQLPKDRFSAERLKGVDSTLKIQPAELGDSAMYLCASSPRGGVGMFFGPGTRLTVL.

The rearrangement joins TRBV3-1 (or the pseudogene TRBV3-2) to TRBJ1-1; TRBD1 aligns across 9 bases. V gave up 3 bases and J gave up 11 bases; unmatched junction bases: 7. The CDR3 totals 13 residues. CDR1 and CDR2 from the germline V gene are LGHDT and YNNKEL (reference sequence). The CDR3 nucleotides read TGTGCCAGCAGCCAGACAGGGGGAGCAAGGGCTTTCTTT. It is translated as CASSQTGGARAFF.

Details on this clone: The same CDR3 arises from other DNA sequences in this sample as well. This chain connects TRBV29-1 to TRBJ1-2; D is uncertain. Trimming cost V 4 bases and J 4 bases, with 7 bases left between them. The V gene's germline CDR1 is SQVTM and CDR2 ANQGSEA. This CDR3 contains 11 residues. The CDR3 spells CSVVSRYGYTF. The CDR3 DNA follows: TGCAGCGTTGTGTCTCGCTATGGCTACACCTTC.

This rearrangement joins TRBV19 to TRBJ1-1; 7 bases align to TRBD1. Germline-derived CDR1 and CDR2 are LNHDA and SQIVND (reference sequence). V was pared by 6 bases and J by 2 bases, with 6 bases of the junction left unmatched. The CDR3 runs 14 residues. CDR3 amino acids: CASSPGTVNTEAFF. DNA of the CDR3: TGTGCCAGTAGCCCCGGGACAGTTAACACTGAAGCTTTCTTT.

Written as DNA, the CDR3 is TGTGCCAGCAGCTTGTCCTTTTCTTACAATGAGCAGTTCTTC. Protein product: CASSLSFSYNEQFF. V is TRBV11-3 and J is TRBJ2-1; no clear D gene. Between the trimmed V and J ends, which lost 3 bases and 4 bases, there was a span of 10 bases. The CDR3 extends over 14 amino acids. From germline, CDR1 is SGHNT and CDR2 YENEEA.

V is TRBV27 and J is TRBJ2-5; the match to TRBD2 covers 10 bases. This CDR3 has 14 residues. Germline V gene lookup returns CDR1 MNHEY and CDR2 SMNVEV (reference sequence). Trimming removed 8 bases from V and 5 bases from J; junction bases left unmatched: 8. In DNA, the CDR3 is TGTGCCAGCGGAGCGGGGGGGGTATGGGAGACCCAGTACTTC. Translating gives CASGAGGVWETQYF.

The J gene is TRBJ1-1, the V gene TRBV6-5; TRBD1 is a possible D gene (6 bases). Trimming left V 6 bases short and J 4 bases short, with 12 bases between. CDR3 length equals 13 residues. The germline V gene has CDR1 MNHEY and CDR2 SVGAGI. The CDR3 DNA follows: TGTGCCAGCAGGTCACAGGGCGGCACTGAAGCTTTCTTT. It encodes CASRSQGGTEAFF.

The chain joins TRBV27 to TRBJ1-4, with 9 bases fitting TRBD1. V shed 6 bases and J 4 bases; nucleotides not matched to a gene: 18. This CDR3 contains 19 residues. In germline, CDR1 is MNHEY, CDR2 SMNVEV (reference sequence). In DNA form, the CDR3 reads TGTGCCAGCAGGCCAAGTACCGGGACAGGGTTTGGGAATAATGAAAAACTGTTTTTT. Protein sequence: CASRPSTGTGFGNNEKLFF. The full variable domain, its missing parts supplied by reference TRBV27 and TRBJ1-4, is EAQVTQNPRYLITVTGKKLTVTCSQNMNHEYMSWYRQDPGLGLRQIYYSMNVEVTDKGDVPEGYKVSRKEKRNFPLILESPSPNQTSLYFCASRPSTGTGFGNNEKLFFGSGTQLSVL.

The chain uses TRBV18 and TRBJ2-2; no definite D call. The CDR3 has 14 residues. Trimming removed 0 bases at V and 0 bases at J, with 2 bases between. Per the germline V gene, CDR1 is KGHSH and CDR2 is LQKENI. The CDR3, as DNA: TGTGCCAGCTCACCACCCTCGAACACCGGGGAGCTGTTTTTT. This sequence encodes CASSPPSNTGELFF.